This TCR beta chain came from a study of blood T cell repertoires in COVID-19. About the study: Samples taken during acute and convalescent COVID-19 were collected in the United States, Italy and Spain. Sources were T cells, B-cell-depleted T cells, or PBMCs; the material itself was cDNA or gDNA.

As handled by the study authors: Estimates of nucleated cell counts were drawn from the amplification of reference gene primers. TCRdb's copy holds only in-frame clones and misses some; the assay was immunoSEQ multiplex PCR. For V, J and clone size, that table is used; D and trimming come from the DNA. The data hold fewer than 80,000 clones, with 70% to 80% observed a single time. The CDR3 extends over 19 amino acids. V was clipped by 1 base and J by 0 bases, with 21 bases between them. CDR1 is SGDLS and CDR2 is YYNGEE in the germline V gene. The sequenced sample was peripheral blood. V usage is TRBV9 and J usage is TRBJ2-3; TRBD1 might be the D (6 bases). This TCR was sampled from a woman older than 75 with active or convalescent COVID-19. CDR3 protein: CASSVNPYRALQSTDTQYF. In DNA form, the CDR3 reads TGTGCCAGCAGCGTAAACCCCTACAGGGCTCTTCAAAGCACAGATACGCAGTATTTT.